This T cell receptor (beta chain) originates from a study of T cell repertoires in cytomegalovirus infection. Study overall: Public TCR beta signatures marked donors with CMV infection and the matching HLA.

Study observations and caveats: Based on cumulative public TCR beta family frequency, carriers of CMV plus the relevant HLA were identified.

Germline CDR1 reads SGHTA; CDR2 reads FQGNSA. The CDR3 contains 12 residues. V was cut by 8 bases and J by 2 bases, with 9 bases left in between. This clonotype was observed at least ten times. The target antigen is unknown. TCRdb called the reads again in MiXCR, with one record for every CDR3 protein. The table includes under 150,000 distinct CDR3 sequences, 30% to 35% detected once. This clonotype was obtained from a human donor in good health (CMV status not recorded). Some clones in this sample may be carry-over from other donors' samples. The specimen was CD8+ T cells from cultured PBMCs, collected from culture after CMV antigen stimulation. The chain employs TRBV7-2 and TRBJ1-2; maybe TRBD1 (5 bases). The CDR3 DNA reads as TGTGCCAGCTCCACAGGAAACTATGGCTACACCTTC. It yields the protein CASSTGNYGYTF. Complete variable domain (other parts from reference TRBV7-2 and TRBJ1-2): GAGVSQSPSNKVTEKGKDVELRCDPISGHTALYWYRQSLGQGLEFLIYFQGNSAPDKSGLPSDRFSAERTGGSVSTLTIQRTQQEDSAVYLCASSTGNYGYTFGSGTRLTVV.